Listed here are 23 T cell receptor beta chains from one sample, sequenced in a study of blood T cell repertoires in COVID-19. Profiling relied on immunoSEQ multiplex PCR, and the TCRdb table lists in-frame clones only, not all of them. The sample yields fewer than 80,000 clones, 80% to 90% seen once. The sequenced material came from peripheral blood. The source is a woman in her 50s with active COVID-19.

This rearrangement joins TRBV7-9 to TRBJ2-3, with D possibly matching TRBD2 (5 bases). CDR3 length: 19 residues. Germline CDR1 is SEHNR and CDR2 is FQNEAQ (reference sequence). Trimming left V 1 base short and J 2 bases short, with 22 bases between. CDR3 sequence: CASSLEVGRPFTDTDTQYF. CDR3 coding DNA: TGTGCCAGCAGCTTAGAGGTTGGGAGACCCTTTACAGACACAGATACGCAGTATTTT.

V usage is TRBV23-1 and J usage is TRBJ1-1, with a tentative D call TRBD1 (6 bases). TRBV23-1 belongs to the ORF category, with a function that is uncertain. The CDR3 runs to 18 residues. Trimming stripped 2 bases from V and 6 bases from J, with 25 bases between. The CDR3 reads CASSQNRAARANLAEAFF. CDR3 sequence (DNA): TGCGCCAGCAGTCAAAACAGGGCAGCCAGAGCCAACTTAGCTGAAGCTTTCTTT.

The V and J genes are TRBV6-1 and TRBJ2-7, with TRBD2 identical over 9 bases. The V segment lost 2 bases and the J segment 4 bases; nucleotides outside the gene matches: 6. Germline V CDR1 and CDR2: MNHNS, SASEGT. The CDR3 covers 15 residues. In nucleotides, the CDR3 is TGTGCCAGCAGTGAACTTAGCGGGGGAATTTACGAGCAGTACTTC. This encodes CASSELSGGIYEQYF.

The CDR3 sequence is CASSSPDSRGAFF. In DNA, the CDR3 is TGTGCCAGCAGTTCCCCGGACAGCCGTGGAGCTTTCTTT. The V and J genes are TRBV12-3 or TRBV12-4 and TRBJ1-1; D might be TRBD1 (6 bases). The CDR3 contains 13 residues. Between the trimmed V and J ends, which lost 4 bases and 10 bases, there was a span of 16 bases.

In its sample, this clone was seen a few times. The rearrangement uses TRBV11-1 and TRBJ2-3; tentatively, D is TRBD2 (5 bases). The CDR3 consists of 14 residues. Trimming cost V 5 bases and J 1 base, with 10 bases left between them. Germline-derived CDR1 and CDR2 are SGHAT and FQDESV (reference sequence). The CDR3 protein is CASSTSVGTDTQYF. CDR3 sequence (DNA): TGTGCCAGCAGCACTAGTGTCGGCACAGATACGCAGTATTTT.

With respect to this clone: A junction end diverges from the germline sequence, so it may reflect a read error. This chain connects TRBV3-1 (or the pseudogene TRBV3-2) to TRBJ2-1; perhaps D is TRBD1 or TRBD2 (7 bases each). The CDR3 is 16 amino acids. Germline loops: CDR1 LGHDT, CDR2 YNNKEL (reference sequence). CDR3: CSRGGRTGESYNEQFF. In DNA form, the CDR3 reads TGTTCCAGGGGGGGTCGGACGGGAGAATCCTACAATGAGCAGTTCTTC.

The rearrangement joins TRBV6-6 to TRBJ2-1, with D perhaps matching TRBD2 (7 bases). V dropped 11 bases and J dropped 0 bases, with 17 bases sitting between them. The CDR3 runs 15 residues. The V gene's germline CDR1 is MNHNY and CDR2 SVGAGI (reference sequence). The DNA of the CDR3 is TGTGCCTCCAACGGGGGGCGGAGCTCCTACAATGAGCAGTTCTTC. As protein: CASNGGRSSYNEQFF.

V usage is TRBV6-5 and J usage is TRBJ1-2; D gene uncertain. The CDR3 spans 15 residues. Germline V gives CDR1 MNHEY, CDR2 SVGAGI. Trimming removed 4 bases from V and 1 base from J, with 13 bases in between. CDR3 protein: CASSSPQEGNYGYTF. CDR3 bases: TGTGCCAGCAGTTCCCCCCAAGAGGGTAACTATGGCTACACCTTC.

The chain couples TRBV7-9 to TRBJ2-5; 10 bases fit TRBD1. Germline V gene sequence: CDR1 SEHNR, CDR2 FQNEAQ (reference sequence). CDR3 length: 15 residues. V lost 3 bases and J lost 4; bases outside the gene matches: 5. The CDR3 nucleotides read TGTGCCAGCAGCTTTCGACAGGGGGCCGGAGAGACCCAGTACTTC. Translation gives CASSFRQGAGETQYF.

The chain carries TRBV28 and TRBJ2-3, with D perhaps TRBD1 (6 bases). Per the germline V gene, CDR1 is MDHEN and CDR2 is SYDVKM. The V and J ends lost 5 bases and 0 bases respectively, with 9 bases between them. The CDR3 covers 14 residues. The CDR3 coding sequence is TGTGCCAGCAGTAGGACAGCTAGCACAGATACGCAGTATTTT. This translates into CASSRTASTDTQYF.

V is TRBV10-3 and J is TRBJ2-7; D is perhaps TRBD1 (6 bases). The CDR3 totals 14 residues. Germline V CDR1 and CDR2: ENHRY, SYGVKD. Trimming took 0 bases from V and 4 from J, leaving 10 bases between them. This CDR3 is CAISESTGPYEQYF. The CDR3, as DNA: TGTGCCATCAGTGAGTCGACAGGTCCGTACGAGCAGTACTTC.

The chain carries TRBV5-1 and TRBJ2-7; the D gene is possibly TRBD2 (6 bases). The CDR3 length is 13 residues. Germline V gives CDR1 SGHRS, CDR2 YFSETQ. With 5 bases removed from V and 2 bases from J, the gap between germline ends came to 11 bases. The CDR3 DNA is TGCGCCAGCAGTAGCGGAGCGACCTACGAGCAGTACTTC. Its protein is CASSSGATYEQYF.

V is TRBV14 and J is TRBJ1-6; D is unclear. The CDR3 runs 15 residues. The V and J ends lost 0 bases and 6 bases respectively, with 9 bases between them. The germline CDR1 and CDR2 sequences are SGHDN and FVKESK. For the CDR3, the DNA is TGTGCCAGCAGCCAAGATCGCAGCGTTAATTCACCCCTCCACTTT. Amino acid sequence: CASSQDRSVNSPLHF.

This clone showed up just once. This sequence joins TRBV9 and TRBJ1-3, with D possibly TRBD1 on 6 matching bases. This CDR3 region has 18 residues. Germline lookup yields CDR1 SGDLS and CDR2 YYNGEE. The V gene lost 0 bases and the J gene lost 0 bases, with 16 bases spanning the gap. CDR3 residues: CASSVDMTGDFSGNTIYF. CDR3 nucleotides: TGTGCCAGCAGCGTAGATATGACAGGTGATTTCTCTGGAAACACCATATATTTT.

This clone was counted a few times. V and J are TRBV27 and TRBJ1-5; 7 nucleotides agree with TRBD1. CDR3 length: 16 amino acids. The germline V gene encodes CDR1 MNHEY and CDR2 SMNVEV (reference sequence). The ends lost 5 bases at V and 2 bases at J; junction bases unmatched: 9. The DNA for the CDR3 is TGTGCCAGCAGTAGACAGGGAACTCAACGCAATCAGCCCCAGCATTTT. Translation: CASSRQGTQRNQPQHF.

This rearrangement joins TRBV18 to TRBJ2-7; D may be TRBD2 (5 bases). Germline-derived CDR1 and CDR2 are KGHSH and LQKENI. The CDR3 is made up of 16 amino acids. V lost 2 bases and J 2 bases, leaving 16 bases between the germline ends. CDR3 coding DNA: TGTGCCAGCTCACCAGCCAGCGAGCGGCTAACCTACGAGCAGTACTTC. Protein sequence: CASSPASERLTYEQYF. The full variable domain, rest sourced from reference TRBV18 and TRBJ2-7, is NAGVMQNPRHLVRRRGQEARLRCSPMKGHSHVYWYRQLPEEGLKFMVYLQKENIIDESGMPKERFSAEFPKEGPSILRIQQVVRGDSAAYFCASSPASERLTYEQYFGPGTRLTVT.

The gene calls are TRBV11-1 and TRBJ2-7; 9 positions match TRBD1. This CDR3 region has 13 residues. CDR1 and CDR2 (germline): SGHAT, FQDESV (reference sequence). Trimming cost V 1 base and J 6 bases; bases outside gene matches: 1. The CDR3 is CASSLDRGREQYF. CDR3 sequence (DNA): TGTGCCAGCAGCTTAGACAGGGGGCGCGAGCAGTACTTC.

This clone was picked up one time. CDR3 loop: CASASGTGLETQYF. The CDR3 DNA follows: TGTGCTAGTGCCTCCGGGACAGGGTTGGAGACCCAGTACTTC. The V call is TRBV12-5, the J call TRBJ2-5, with 9 bases that match TRBD1. V lost 7 bases, J lost 5 bases, and 8 bases stayed unmatched. This CDR3 is 14 amino acids long. Germline loops: CDR1 LGHNT, CDR2 FRNRAP. The variable domain in full, completed from reference TRBV12-5 and TRBJ2-5, reads DARVTQTPRHKVTEMGQEVTMRCQPILGHNTVFWYRQTMMQGLELLAYFRNRAPLDDSGMPKDRFSAEMPDATLATLKIQPSEPRDSAVYFCASASGTGLETQYFGPGTRLLVL.

The rearrangement uses TRBV20-1 and TRBJ2-3; 7 nucleotides agree with TRBD2. This CDR3 is built from 11 residues. Germline values: CDR1 DFQATT, CDR2 SNEGSKA (reference sequence). CDR3 in DNA: TGCGCTAGCGGATACACAGATACGCAGTATTTT. This sequence encodes CASGYTDTQYF.

This chain connects TRBV18 to TRBJ1-3, with D unresolved. The CDR3 spans 16 residues. The germline V and J ends were trimmed by 0 bases and 1 base, with 10 bases remaining between them. Germline CDR1 and CDR2: KGHSH and LQKENI. Here the CDR3 DNA reads TGTGCCAGCTCACCACCGGTTTTAACTTCTGGAAACACCATATATTTT. Translation: CASSPPVLTSGNTIYF.

The J gene is TRBJ1-5, the V gene TRBV5-4; D call uncertain. The CDR3 runs to 15 residues. The germline CDR1 and CDR2 sequences are SGHNT and YYREEE (reference sequence). The V and J ends lost 0 bases and 2 bases respectively, with 9 bases between them. The CDR3, as DNA: TGTGCCAGCAGCTTGGATCCAGGCGGCAATCAGCCCCAGCATTTT. This translates into CASSLDPGGNQPQHF.

The V gene is TRBV5-1, the J gene TRBJ1-1, with D maybe TRBD1 (6 bases). V shed 3 bases and J shed 1 base, with 10 bases lying between them. In germline, CDR1 is SGHRS, CDR2 YFSETQ. The CDR3 is 14 residues long. CDR3 in amino acids: CASSSRTANTEAFF. The CDR3 DNA sequence: TGCGCCAGCAGCTCTCGGACAGCGAACACTGAAGCTTTCTTT.

The chain carries TRBV4-1 and TRBJ1-5; no definite D call. This CDR3 region has 12 residues. Germline CDR1 reads MGHRA; CDR2 reads YSYEKL. V lost 0 bases and J lost 9, with 6 bases in between. The CDR3 region is CASSQDRGPQHF. CDR3 DNA: TGCGCCAGCAGCCAAGATAGAGGGCCCCAGCATTTT.